The rows below give T cell receptor beta chains drawn from one sample of a study of long-term antiretroviral therapy in people with HIV. Clones were sequenced by immunoSEQ multiplex PCR, and TCRdb holds only the in-frame ones, with some missing. The sample gives thousands of clones, 65% to 75% of which show up once; 15% to 20% is in the top ten. The input for sequencing was unsorted PBMCs, taken about 0.9 years before starting antiretroviral therapy. These receptors were obtained from a man in his forties or fifties with HIV. The CDR3 runs from the conserved cysteine through the conserved F or W. Each record gives: V gene, J gene, clone size, D gene, CDR3 protein, CDR3 DNA. The D gene is left open where the match is weak. Rows give clone size only sometimes, using once, few, many, or a class for an expanded clone.

>TRBV5-6|TRBJ2-7|.|.
CASSLRGGRNDEQYF
TGTGCCAGCAGCTTGCGCGGGGGCCGAAACGACGAGCAGTACTTC
>TRBV28|TRBJ1-3|.|TRBD1
CASSFRWTAWTRDRVSGNTIYF
TGTGCCAGCAGTTTCCGGTGGACAGCGTGGACACGGGACAGAGTCTCTGGAAACACCATATATTTT
>TRBV9|TRBJ2-6|.|TRBD1
CASSPRDRIRSGANVLTF
TGTGCCAGCAGCCCCCGGGACAGGATACGATCTGGGGCCAACGTCCTGACTTTC
>TRBV6-6|TRBJ1-6|.|.
CASSYGIGPNSPLHF
TGTGCCAGCAGTTACGGGATTGGGCCTAATTCACCCCTCCACTTT
>TRBV5-8|TRBJ1-5|.|TRBD1
CASSITGTGPYQPQHF
TGTGCCAGCAGCATAACCGGGACAGGTCCGTATCAGCCCCAGCATTTT
>TRBV30|TRBJ2-1|.|.
CAWRGRGSYNEQFF
TGTGCCTGGAGGGGCAGGGGCTCCTACAATGAGCAGTTCTTC
>TRBV6-1|TRBJ1-2|.|.
CASSELDGYGYTF
TGTGCCAGCAGTGAACTGGACGGCTATGGCTACACCTTC
>TRBV5-5|TRBJ1-2|.|.
CASSLSGKSNYGYTF
TGTGCCAGCAGCTTGTCTGGAAAGAGTAACTATGGCTACACCTTC
>TRBV5-1|TRBJ2-7|.|.
CASSYTGTLVGDYEQYF
TGCGCCAGCAGCTATACCGGGACGCTGGTTGGAGACTACGAGCAGTACTTC
>TRBV30|TRBJ2-3|.|.
CAWSVKKGQTSTDTQYF
TGTGCCTGGAGTGTAAAGAAGGGGCAGACTAGCACAGATACGCAGTATTTT
>TRBV19|TRBJ2-7|medium-sized|.
CASSIGARGYEQYF
TGTGCCAGTAGTATAGGCGCACGCGGCTACGAGCAGTACTTC
>TRBV7-8|TRBJ1-5|.|.
CASSLVGPLERSNQPQHF
TGTGCCAGCAGCTTAGTCGGACCACTAGAAAGGAGCAATCAGCCCCAGCATTTT
>TRBV18|TRBJ1-6|.|TRBD1
CASSPAGGSYNSPLHF
TGTGCCAGCTCACCGGCAGGGGGCTCCTATAATTCACCCCTCCACTTT